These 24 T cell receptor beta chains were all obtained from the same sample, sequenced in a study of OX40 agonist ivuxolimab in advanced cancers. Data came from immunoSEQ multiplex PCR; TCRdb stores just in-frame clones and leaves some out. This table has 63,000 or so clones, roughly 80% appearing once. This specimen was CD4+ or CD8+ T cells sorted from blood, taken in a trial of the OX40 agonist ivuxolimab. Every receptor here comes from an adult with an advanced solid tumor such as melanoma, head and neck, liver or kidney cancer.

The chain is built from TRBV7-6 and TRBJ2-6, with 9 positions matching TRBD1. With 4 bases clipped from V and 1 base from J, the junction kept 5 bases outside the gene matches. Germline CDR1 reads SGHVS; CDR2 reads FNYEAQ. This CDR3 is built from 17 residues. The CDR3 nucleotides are TGTGCCAGCAGCTCTAGGACAGGGGTATCTGGGGCCAACGTCCTGACTTTC. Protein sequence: CASSSRTGVSGANVLTF.

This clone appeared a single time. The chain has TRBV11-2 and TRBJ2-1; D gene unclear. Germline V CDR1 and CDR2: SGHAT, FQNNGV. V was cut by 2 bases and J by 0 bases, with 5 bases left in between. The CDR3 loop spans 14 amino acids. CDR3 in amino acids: CASSLTRSYNEQFF. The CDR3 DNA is TGTGCCAGCAGCTTAACCCGCTCCTACAATGAGCAGTTCTTC.

The CDR3 bases are TGTGCCAGCAGCTCGTACACTGAAGCTTTCTTT. Translation: CASSSYTEAFF. V usage is TRBV11-2 and J usage is TRBJ1-1; no definite D call. Germline loops: CDR1 SGHAT, CDR2 FQNNGV. The CDR3 totals 11 residues. The V end lost 4 bases, the J end lost 3 bases, and 3 bases lay between the germline ends.

As DNA, the CDR3 is TGTGCCAGCAGTGACAGACGTAATCAGCCCCAGCATTTT. This encodes CASSDRRNQPQHF. This chain joins TRBV2 and TRBJ1-5; D is uncertain. CDR1 is SNHLY and CDR2 is FYNNEI in the germline V gene. V was cut by 3 bases and J by 4 bases, with 7 bases left in between. There are 13 residues in the CDR3.

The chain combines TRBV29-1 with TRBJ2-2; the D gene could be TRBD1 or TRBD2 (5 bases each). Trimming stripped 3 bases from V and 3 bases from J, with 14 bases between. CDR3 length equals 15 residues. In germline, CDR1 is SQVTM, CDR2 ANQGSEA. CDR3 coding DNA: TGCAGCGTTGAGGAACCGGGACGTGACACCGGGGAGCTGTTTTTT. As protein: CSVEEPGRDTGELFF.

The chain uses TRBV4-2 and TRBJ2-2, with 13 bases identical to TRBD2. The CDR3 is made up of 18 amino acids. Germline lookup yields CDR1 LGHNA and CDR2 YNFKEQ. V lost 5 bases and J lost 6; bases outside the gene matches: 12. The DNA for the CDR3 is TGTGCCAGCAGCTCCGACGGGACTAGCGGGGTCGAGGCCGGGGAGCTGTTTTTT. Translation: CASSSDGTSGVEAGELFF.

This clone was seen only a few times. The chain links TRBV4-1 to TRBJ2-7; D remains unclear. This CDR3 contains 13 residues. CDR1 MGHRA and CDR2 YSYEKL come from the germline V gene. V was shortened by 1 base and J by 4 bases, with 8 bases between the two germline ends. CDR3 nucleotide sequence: TGCGCCAGCAGCCAAGTGGGGATATACGAGCAGTACTTC. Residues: CASSQVGIYEQYF.

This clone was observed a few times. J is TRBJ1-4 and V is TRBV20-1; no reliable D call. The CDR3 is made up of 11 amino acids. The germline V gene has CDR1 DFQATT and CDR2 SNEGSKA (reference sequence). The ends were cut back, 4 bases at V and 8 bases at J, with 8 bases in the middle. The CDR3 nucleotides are TGCAGTGCTAAGACCGGGGAAAAACTGTTTTTT. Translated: CSAKTGEKLFF.

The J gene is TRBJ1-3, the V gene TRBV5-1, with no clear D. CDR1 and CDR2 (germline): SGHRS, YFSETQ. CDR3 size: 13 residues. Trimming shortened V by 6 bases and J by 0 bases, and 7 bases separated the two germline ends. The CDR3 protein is CASKLDSGNTIYF. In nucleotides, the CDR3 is TGCGCCAGCAAGCTCGACTCTGGAAACACCATATATTTT. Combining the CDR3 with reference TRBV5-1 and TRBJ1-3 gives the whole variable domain KAGVTQTPRYLIKTRGQQVTLSCSPISGHRSVSWYQQTPGQGLQFLFEYFSETQRNKGNFPGRFSGRQFSNSRSEMNVSTLELGDSALYLCASKLDSGNTIYFGEGSWLTVV.

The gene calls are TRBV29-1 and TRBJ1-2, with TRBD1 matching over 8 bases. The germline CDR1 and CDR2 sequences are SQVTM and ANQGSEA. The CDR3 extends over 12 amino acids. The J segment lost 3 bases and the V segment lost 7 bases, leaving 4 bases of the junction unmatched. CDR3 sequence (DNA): TGCAGCGGTGCACAGGGGGACTATGGCTACACCTTC. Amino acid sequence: CSGAQGDYGYTF.

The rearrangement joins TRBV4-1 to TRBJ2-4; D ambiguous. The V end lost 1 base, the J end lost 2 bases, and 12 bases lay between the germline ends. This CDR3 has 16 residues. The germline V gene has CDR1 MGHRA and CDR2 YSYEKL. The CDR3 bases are TGCGCCAGCAGCCAAGGAGAAGGGATAACCAAAAACATTCAGTACTTC. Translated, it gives CASSQGEGITKNIQYF.

The CDR3 spells CASYYWRGTEAFF. CDR3 DNA sequence: TGTGCCAGCTATTACTGGAGGGGGACTGAAGCTTTCTTT. The rearrangement joins TRBV28 to TRBJ1-1; TRBD1 might be the D (6 bases). The CDR3 contains 13 residues. The germline gives CDR1 MDHEN, CDR2 SYDVKM. Trimming cost V 8 bases and J 5 bases, with 15 bases left between them. Supplemented by reference TRBV28 and TRBJ1-1, the full variable domain reads DVKVTQSSRYLVKRTGEKVFLECVQDMDHENMFWYRQDPGLGLRLIYFSYDVKMKEKGDIPEGYSVSREKKERFSLILESASTNQTSMYLCASYYWRGTEAFFGQGTRLTVV.

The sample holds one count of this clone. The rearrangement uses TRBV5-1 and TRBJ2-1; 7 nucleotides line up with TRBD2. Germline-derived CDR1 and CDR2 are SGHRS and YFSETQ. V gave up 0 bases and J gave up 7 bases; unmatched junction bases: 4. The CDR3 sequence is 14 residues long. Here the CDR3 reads CASSLAGGWNEQFF. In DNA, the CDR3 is TGCGCCAGCAGCTTGGCCGGGGGGTGGAATGAGCAGTTCTTC.

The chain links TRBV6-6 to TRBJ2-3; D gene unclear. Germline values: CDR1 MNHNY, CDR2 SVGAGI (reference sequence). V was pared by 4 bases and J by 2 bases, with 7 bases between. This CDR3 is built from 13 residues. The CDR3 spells CASSSGLTDTQYF. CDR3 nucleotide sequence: TGTGCCAGCAGTTCGGGTCTCACAGATACGCAGTATTTT.

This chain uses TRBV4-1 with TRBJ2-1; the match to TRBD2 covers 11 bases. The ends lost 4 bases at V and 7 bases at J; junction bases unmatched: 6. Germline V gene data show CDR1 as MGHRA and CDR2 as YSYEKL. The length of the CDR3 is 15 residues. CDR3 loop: CASSPPSGGTNEQFF. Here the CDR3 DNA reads TGCGCCAGCAGCCCCCCTAGCGGGGGGACTAATGAGCAGTTCTTC.

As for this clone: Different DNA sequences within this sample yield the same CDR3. The CDR3 DNA sequence: TGCGCCAGCAGCTCACAGGGGGCGGGGGAAAAACTGTTTTTT. Its translation is CASSSQGAGEKLFF. The J gene is TRBJ1-4, the V gene TRBV5-1; TRBD1 matches 9 bases. Germline-derived CDR1 and CDR2 are SGHRS and YFSETQ. The CDR3 runs to 14 residues. The V and J ends lost 3 bases and 8 bases, in that order; junction bases with no gene match: 5.

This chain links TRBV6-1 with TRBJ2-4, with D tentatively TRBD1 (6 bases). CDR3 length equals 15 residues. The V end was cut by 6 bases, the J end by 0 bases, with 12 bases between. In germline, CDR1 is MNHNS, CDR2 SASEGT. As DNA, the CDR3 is TGTGCCAGCAGCGATCAGGGGTTAGCCAAAAACATTCAGTACTTC. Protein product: CASSDQGLAKNIQYF.

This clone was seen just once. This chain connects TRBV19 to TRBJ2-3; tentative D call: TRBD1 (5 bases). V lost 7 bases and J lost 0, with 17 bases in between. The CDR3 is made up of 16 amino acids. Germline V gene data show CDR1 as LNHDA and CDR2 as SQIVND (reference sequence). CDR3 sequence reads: CASMGGKTASTDTQYF. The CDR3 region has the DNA TGTGCCAGTATGGGCGGTAAGACAGCAAGCACAGATACGCAGTATTTT.

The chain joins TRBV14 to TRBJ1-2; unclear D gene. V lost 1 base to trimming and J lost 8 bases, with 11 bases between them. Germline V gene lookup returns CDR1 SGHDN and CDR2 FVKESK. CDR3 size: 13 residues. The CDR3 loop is CASSQVSRHGYTF. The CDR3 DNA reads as TGTGCCAGCAGCCAAGTTTCGAGGCACGGCTACACCTTC.

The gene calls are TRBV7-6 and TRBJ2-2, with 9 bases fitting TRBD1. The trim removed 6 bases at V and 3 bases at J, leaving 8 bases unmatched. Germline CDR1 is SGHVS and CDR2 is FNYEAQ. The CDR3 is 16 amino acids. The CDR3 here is CASRAGTGWDTGELFF. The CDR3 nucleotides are TGTGCCAGCAGAGCCGGGACAGGGTGGGACACCGGGGAGCTGTTTTTT.

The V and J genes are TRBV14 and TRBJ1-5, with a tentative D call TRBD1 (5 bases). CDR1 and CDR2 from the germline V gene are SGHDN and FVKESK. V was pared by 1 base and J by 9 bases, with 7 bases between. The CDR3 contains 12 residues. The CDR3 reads CASSQGGGPQHF. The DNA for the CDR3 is TGTGCCAGCAGCCAAGGGGGGGGGCCCCAGCATTTT.

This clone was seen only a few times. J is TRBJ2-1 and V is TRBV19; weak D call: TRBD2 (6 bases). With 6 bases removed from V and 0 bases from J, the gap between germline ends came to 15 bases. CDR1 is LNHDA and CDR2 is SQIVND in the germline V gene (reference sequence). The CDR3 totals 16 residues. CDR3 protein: CASSTQLASSYNEQFF. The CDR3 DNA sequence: TGTGCCAGTAGCACACAACTAGCCAGCTCCTACAATGAGCAGTTCTTC.

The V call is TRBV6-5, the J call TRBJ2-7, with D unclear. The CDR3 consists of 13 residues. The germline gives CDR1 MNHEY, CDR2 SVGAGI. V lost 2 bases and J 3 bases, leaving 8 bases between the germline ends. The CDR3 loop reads CASSYQFSYEQYF. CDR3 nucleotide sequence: TGTGCCAGCAGTTACCAGTTCAGCTACGAGCAGTACTTC.

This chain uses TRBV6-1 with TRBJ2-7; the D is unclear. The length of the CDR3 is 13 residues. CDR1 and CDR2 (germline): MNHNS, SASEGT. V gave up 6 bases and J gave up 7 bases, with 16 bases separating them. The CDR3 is CASRMASGGEQYF. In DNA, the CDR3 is TGTGCCAGCAGGATGGCCTCGGGTGGGGAGCAGTACTTC.